A selection of T cell receptor beta chains follows, all from one sample in a study of shared clonotypes between healthy human individuals. The table came from immunoSEQ multiplex PCR; TCRdb's copy has only in-frame clones and leaves some out. The sample yields 600,000 to 800,000 clones, around 70% seen once. Sequences were obtained from memory CD4+ T cells sorted from blood. The receptors shown here come from a woman aged 25 to 39 in good health. The CDR3 runs from the conserved cysteine through the conserved F or W. The D gene is left open where the match is weak. Size is stated for part of the rows, as once, few or many counts, or as a class when the clone is expanded.

v_call: TRBV18
clone_size: -
j_call: TRBJ1-5
d_call: -
cdr3_aa: CASSLTSGGRNNQPQHF
cdr3_nt: TGTGCCAGCTCTCTTACCTCGGGGGGACGGAACAATCAGCCCCAGCATTTT

v_call: TRBV10-3
clone_size: once
j_call: TRBJ1-1
d_call: TRBD1
cdr3_aa: CAISDSGQANTEAFF
cdr3_nt: TGTGCCATCAGTGATTCGGGACAGGCAAACACTGAAGCTTTCTTT

v_call: TRBV7-9
clone_size: -
j_call: TRBJ2-5
d_call: TRBD2
cdr3_aa: CASSLALAGAAETQYF
cdr3_nt: TGTGCCAGCAGCTTAGCGCTAGCGGGAGCGGCGGAGACCCAGTACTTC

v_call: TRBV7-6
clone_size: -
j_call: TRBJ2-5
d_call: -
cdr3_aa: CASSLHVSAGQETQYF
cdr3_nt: TGTGCCAGCAGCTTACACGTATCCGCAGGGCAAGAGACCCAGTACTTC

v_call: TRBV5-1
clone_size: once
j_call: TRBJ2-3
d_call: -
cdr3_aa: CASSLGQDRTDTQYF
cdr3_nt: TGCGCCAGCAGCTTGGGGCAGGACCGCACAGATACGCAGTATTTT

v_call: TRBV9
clone_size: -
j_call: TRBJ1-2
d_call: -
cdr3_aa: CASSVVAGDYGYTF
cdr3_nt: TGTGCCAGCAGCGTAGTTGCAGGAGACTATGGCTACACCTTC

v_call: TRBV2
clone_size: few
j_call: TRBJ2-5
d_call: -
cdr3_aa: CASSEGGETQYF
cdr3_nt: TGTGCCAGCAGTGAAGGAGGGGAGACCCAGTACTTC

v_call: TRBV27
clone_size: -
j_call: TRBJ1-2
d_call: -
cdr3_aa: CASSQIMGRGYTF
cdr3_nt: TGTGCCAGCAGTCAGATTATGGGCAGGGGCTACACCTTC

v_call: TRBV11-1
clone_size: -
j_call: TRBJ2-3
d_call: -
cdr3_aa: CASSLQGFGDTQYF
cdr3_nt: TGTGCCAGCAGCCTACAGGGATTCGGAGATACGCAGTATTTT

v_call: TRBV27
clone_size: -
j_call: TRBJ1-5
d_call: -
cdr3_aa: CASSFSRNQPQHF
cdr3_nt: TGTGCCAGCAGTTTCAGTCGCAATCAGCCCCAGCATTTT

v_call: TRBV28
clone_size: -
j_call: TRBJ1-5
d_call: -
cdr3_aa: CASSFGGLRNQPQHF
cdr3_nt: TGTGCCAGCAGTTTCGGGGGACTAAGGAATCAGCCCCAGCATTTT

v_call: TRBV9
clone_size: -
j_call: TRBJ1-1
d_call: TRBD1
cdr3_aa: CASSVIGQGAEAFF
cdr3_nt: TGTGCCAGCAGCGTAATTGGACAGGGGGCCGAAGCTTTCTTT

v_call: TRBV6-5
clone_size: -
j_call: TRBJ2-3
d_call: -
cdr3_aa: CAFQIGLRTDTQYF
cdr3_nt: TGTGCTTTTCAAATCGGGTTGAGAACAGATACGCAGTATTTT

v_call: TRBV27
clone_size: -
j_call: TRBJ2-7
d_call: TRBD1
cdr3_aa: CASSLSWAGGYEQYF
cdr3_nt: TGTGCCAGCAGTTTATCGTGGGCAGGGGGCTACGAGCAGTACTTC

v_call: TRBV28
clone_size: -
j_call: TRBJ2-2
d_call: TRBD1
cdr3_aa: CASLDRAGELFF
cdr3_nt: TGTGCCAGCCTCGACAGGGCCGGGGAGCTGTTTTTT

v_call: TRBV27
clone_size: few
j_call: TRBJ2-1
d_call: -
cdr3_aa: CASSPRRQGGNEQFF
cdr3_nt: TGTGCCAGCAGTCCCCGACGGCAGGGGGGCAATGAGCAGTTCTTC

v_call: TRBV18
clone_size: once
j_call: TRBJ2-7
d_call: TRBD2
cdr3_aa: CASSPGLAGGPTALYEQYF
cdr3_nt: TGTGCCAGCTCACCCGGACTAGCGGGAGGGCCCACAGCCTTATACGAGCAGTACTTC

v_call: TRBV28
clone_size: -
j_call: TRBJ2-7
d_call: -
cdr3_aa: CASSSPTYEQYF
cdr3_nt: TGTGCCAGCAGTTCCCCCACCTACGAGCAGTACTTC

v_call: TRBV15
clone_size: -
j_call: TRBJ1-3
d_call: -
cdr3_aa: CATSTGVGGNTIYF
cdr3_nt: TGTGCCACCAGCACAGGGGTGGGCGGAAACACCATATATTTT

v_call: TRBV2
clone_size: -
j_call: TRBJ2-3
d_call: TRBD2
cdr3_aa: CASRPGTGGTSGTADTQYF
cdr3_nt: TGTGCCAGCAGACCCGGGACAGGGGGGACTAGCGGGACAGCAGATACGCAGTATTTT

v_call: TRBV7-9
clone_size: -
j_call: TRBJ1-4
d_call: TRBD1
cdr3_aa: CASSSPTRDRDEKLFF
cdr3_nt: TGTGCCAGCAGCTCCCCAACCCGGGACAGGGATGAAAAACTGTTTTTT

v_call: TRBV29-1
clone_size: -
j_call: TRBJ2-7
d_call: TRBD2
cdr3_aa: CSVRTRTYEQYF
cdr3_nt: TGCAGCGTGAGGACTAGAACCTACGAGCAGTACTTC

v_call: TRBV7-6
clone_size: -
j_call: TRBJ2-7
d_call: -
cdr3_aa: CASSLGGEKGGEQYF
cdr3_nt: TGTGCCAGCAGCTTAGGTGGGGAGAAAGGGGGCGAGCAGTACTTC

v_call: TRBV7-9
clone_size: -
j_call: TRBJ1-1
d_call: -
cdr3_aa: CASSLSTGESSEAFF
cdr3_nt: TGTGCCAGCAGCTTATCAACAGGAGAAAGTAGTGAAGCTTTCTTT

v_call: TRBV18
clone_size: -
j_call: TRBJ2-5
d_call: TRBD2
cdr3_aa: CASSDIAGGETQYF
cdr3_nt: TGTGCCAGCTCCGATATAGCGGGAGGAGAGACCCAGTACTTC

v_call: TRBV19
clone_size: few
j_call: TRBJ2-1
d_call: -
cdr3_aa: CASSLEGWTGEQFF
cdr3_nt: TGTGCCAGTAGTCTAGAGGGATGGACTGGTGAGCAGTTCTTC

v_call: TRBV6-5
clone_size: -
j_call: TRBJ1-5
d_call: TRBD1
cdr3_aa: CASSSGQGSNQPQHF
cdr3_nt: TGTGCCAGCAGTTCGGGACAGGGTAGCAATCAGCCCCAGCATTTT

v_call: TRBV28
clone_size: -
j_call: TRBJ2-4
d_call: -
cdr3_aa: CASSPLPRGQWYF
cdr3_nt: TGTGCCAGCAGTCCCCTCCCGAGGGGCCAATGGTACTTC

v_call: TRBV2
clone_size: few
j_call: TRBJ1-6
d_call: -
cdr3_aa: CASSVTFNSPLHF
cdr3_nt: TGTGCCAGCAGTGTAACCTTCAATTCACCCCTCCACTTT

v_call: TRBV6-1
clone_size: -
j_call: TRBJ2-1
d_call: -
cdr3_aa: CASSVRIGYSTTYNEQFF
cdr3_nt: TGTGCCAGCAGTGTTCGGATAGGATACTCTACAACTTACAATGAGCAGTTCTTC

v_call: TRBV2
clone_size: -
j_call: TRBJ2-5
d_call: -
cdr3_aa: CASSPDRNQETQYF
cdr3_nt: TGTGCCAGCAGTCCGGACAGAAACCAAGAGACCCAGTACTTC

v_call: TRBV6-6
clone_size: -
j_call: TRBJ1-1
d_call: TRBD1
cdr3_aa: CASSYQGDSTEAFF
cdr3_nt: TGTGCCAGCAGCTATCAGGGGGATAGCACTGAAGCTTTCTTT

v_call: TRBV7-2
clone_size: once
j_call: TRBJ2-2
d_call: -
cdr3_aa: CASSHRRGGELFF
cdr3_nt: TGTGCCAGCAGCCATCGCCGGGGCGGGGAGCTGTTTTTT

v_call: TRBV7-3
clone_size: -
j_call: TRBJ2-3
d_call: TRBD2
cdr3_aa: CASSPSGITDTQYF
cdr3_nt: TGTGCCAGCAGCCCTAGCGGGATCACAGATACGCAGTATTTT

v_call: TRBV6-5
clone_size: -
j_call: TRBJ1-2
d_call: -
cdr3_aa: CASSYQGKDYGYTF
cdr3_nt: TGTGCCAGCAGTTACCAGGGCAAGGACTATGGCTACACCTTC

v_call: TRBV30
clone_size: -
j_call: TRBJ2-7
d_call: TRBD2
cdr3_aa: CAIYPTSGRISPYEQYF
cdr3_nt: TGTGCCATCTACCCGACTAGCGGGAGGATATCACCCTACGAGCAGTACTTC

v_call: TRBV9
clone_size: -
j_call: TRBJ2-2
d_call: -
cdr3_aa: CASSVGRDRWENTGELFF
cdr3_nt: TGTGCCAGCAGCGTTGGACGGGACCGGTGGGAGAACACCGGGGAGCTGTTTTTT

v_call: TRBV2
clone_size: -
j_call: TRBJ2-7
d_call: TRBD2
cdr3_aa: CASRGLASSYEQYF
cdr3_nt: TGTGCCAGCAGGGGACTAGCGAGCTCCTACGAGCAGTACTTC

v_call: TRBV5-4
clone_size: -
j_call: TRBJ1-2
d_call: TRBD1
cdr3_aa: CASSLIDRGDYGYTF
cdr3_nt: TGTGCCAGCAGCTTGATAGACAGGGGAGACTATGGCTACACCTTC

v_call: TRBV7-9
clone_size: -
j_call: TRBJ1-4
d_call: -
cdr3_aa: CASSLAGGGGEKLFF
cdr3_nt: TGTGCCAGCAGCTTAGCAGGTGGGGGTGGTGAAAAACTGTTTTTT

v_call: TRBV2
clone_size: -
j_call: TRBJ1-1
d_call: -
cdr3_aa: CASSEGGSEAFF
cdr3_nt: TGTGCCAGCAGTGAAGGAGGGTCTGAAGCTTTCTTT

v_call: TRBV6-1
clone_size: -
j_call: TRBJ2-6
d_call: -
cdr3_aa: CASSGQAASGANVLTF
cdr3_nt: TGTGCCAGCAGTGGACAGGCCGCCTCTGGGGCCAACGTCCTGACTTTC

v_call: TRBV5-3
clone_size: -
j_call: TRBJ2-7
d_call: -
cdr3_aa: CARSLGCEEQYF
cdr3_nt: TGTGCCAGAAGCTTGGGTTGTGAGGAGCAGTACTTC

v_call: TRBV29-1
clone_size: few
j_call: TRBJ1-5
d_call: -
cdr3_aa: CSVSIEGGASQHF
cdr3_nt: TGCAGCGTTAGTATCGAAGGGGGAGCCTCACAGCATTTT

v_call: TRBV13
clone_size: -
j_call: TRBJ2-2
d_call: TRBD1
cdr3_aa: CASSPRTGLNTGELFF
cdr3_nt: TGTGCCAGCAGCCCGCGGACAGGGCTGAACACCGGGGAGCTGTTTTTT

v_call: TRBV2
clone_size: once
j_call: TRBJ1-4
d_call: -
cdr3_aa: CASSVDQGREKLFF
cdr3_nt: TGTGCCAGCAGTGTGGATCAGGGGCGGGAAAAACTGTTTTTT

v_call: TRBV28
clone_size: -
j_call: TRBJ1-2
d_call: -
cdr3_aa: CASSSDGGYTF
cdr3_nt: TGTGCCAGCAGTTCCGATGGTGGCTACACCTTC